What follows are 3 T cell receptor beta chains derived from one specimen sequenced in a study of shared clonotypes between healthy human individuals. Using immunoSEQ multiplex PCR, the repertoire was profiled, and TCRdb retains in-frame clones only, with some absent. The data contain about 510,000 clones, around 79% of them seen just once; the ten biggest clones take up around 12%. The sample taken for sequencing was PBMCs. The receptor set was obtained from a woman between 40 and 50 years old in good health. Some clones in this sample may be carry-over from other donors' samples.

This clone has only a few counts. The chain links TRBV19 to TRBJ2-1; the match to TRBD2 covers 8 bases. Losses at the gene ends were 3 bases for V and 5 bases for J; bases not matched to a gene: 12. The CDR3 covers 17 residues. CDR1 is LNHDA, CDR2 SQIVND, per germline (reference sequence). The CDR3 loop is CASSITPGGRTHNEQFF. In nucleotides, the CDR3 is TGTGCCAGTAGTATCACCCCGGGCGGGAGGACCCACAATGAGCAGTTCTTC.

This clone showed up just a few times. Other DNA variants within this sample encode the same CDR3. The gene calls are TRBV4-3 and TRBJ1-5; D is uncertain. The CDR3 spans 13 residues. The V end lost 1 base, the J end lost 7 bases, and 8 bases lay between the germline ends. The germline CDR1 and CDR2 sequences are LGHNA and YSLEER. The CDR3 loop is CASSQGPGQPQHF. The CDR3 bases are TGCGCCAGCAGCCAAGGCCCCGGACAGCCCCAGCATTTT.

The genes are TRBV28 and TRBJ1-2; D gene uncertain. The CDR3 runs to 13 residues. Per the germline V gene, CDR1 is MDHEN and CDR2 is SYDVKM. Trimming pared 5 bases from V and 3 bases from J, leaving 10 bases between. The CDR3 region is CASSNSVDYGYTF. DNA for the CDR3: TGTGCCAGCAGTAACAGCGTCGACTATGGCTACACCTTC.